Presented here are 20 T cell receptor beta chains from one specimen sequenced in a study of T cell repertoires in ileal Crohn's disease. Only in-frame clones appear in the TCRdb table, and some are missing; sequencing was by immunoSEQ multiplex PCR. The table includes about 7,200 clones, around 70% detected once. Time point described: neoterminal ileum biopsy at postoperative endoscopy, about 6 months after surgery. Sequenced material: ileal tissue. All receptors derive from an adult with Crohn's disease.

J is TRBJ2-5 and V is TRBV15, with 8 bases identical to TRBD2. Per germline, CDR1 LNHNV and CDR2 YYDKDF (reference sequence). This CDR3 region has 15 residues. Trimming at V came to 0 bases and at J to 2 bases, leaving 2 bases not matched to a gene. In nucleotides, the CDR3 is TGTGCCACCAGCAGAGATCCTAGCGGGCAAGAGACCCAGTACTTC. Translation gives CATSRDPSGQETQYF.

This clone showed up just a few times. The chain links TRBV30 to TRBJ1-5; TRBD1 matches 8 bases. CDR3 length equals 13 residues. J lost 11 bases, V lost 3 bases, and 9 bases had no gene match. CDR1 is GTSNPN, CDR2 SVGIG, per germline (reference sequence). The CDR3 region is CAWSDRGPSAQHF. For the CDR3, the DNA is TGTGCCTGGAGCGACAGGGGCCCTAGCGCCCAGCATTTT.

V is TRBV29-1 and J is TRBJ1-2; 8 bases agree with TRBD1. Germline CDR1 SQVTM, CDR2 ANQGSEA. CDR3 length: 14 amino acids. V lost 5 bases, J lost 4 bases, and 9 bases stayed unmatched. The DNA of the CDR3 is TGCAGCGTTCGGGGGACAGGCACCCGCTATGGCTACACCTTC. Translated: CSVRGTGTRYGYTF.

V and J are TRBV30 and TRBJ1-5; D not certain. Germline V gene lookup returns CDR1 GTSNPN and CDR2 SVGIG (reference sequence). The CDR3 totals 13 residues. V shed 0 bases and J shed 6 bases, with 9 bases lying between them. The CDR3, as DNA: TGTGCCTGGAGTGTTGATTCGAGTCAGCCCCAGCATTTT. It translates to CAWSVDSSQPQHF.

V usage is TRBV19 and J usage is TRBJ2-7; D is ambiguous. This CDR3 is built from 14 residues. Per germline, CDR1 LNHDA and CDR2 SQIVND (reference sequence). V was trimmed by 5 bases and J by 6 bases, leaving 17 bases between them. Written as DNA, the CDR3 is TGTGCCAGTAGTTTCGACTTCACACCATCCGAGCAGTACTTC. This translates into CASSFDFTPSEQYF. The variable domain in full, with the rest retrieved from reference TRBV19 and TRBJ2-7, is DGGITQSPKYLFRKEGQNVTLSCEQNLNHDAMYWYRQDPGQGLRLIYYSQIVNDFQKGDIAEGYSVSREKKESFPLTVTSAQKNPTAFYLCASSFDFTPSEQYFGPGTRLTVT.

J is TRBJ2-2 and V is TRBV7-2, with 11 bases that match TRBD2. The CDR3 has 15 amino acids. V gave up 5 bases and J gave up 7 bases; unmatched junction bases: 6. The V gene's germline CDR1 is SGHTA and CDR2 FQGNSA. CDR3 amino acids: CASSLDSGRGGELFF. The DNA of the CDR3 is TGTGCCAGCAGCCTAGATAGCGGGAGGGGCGGGGAGCTGTTTTTT.

The chain links TRBV9 to TRBJ2-2; 10 bases are a match to TRBD1. With 6 bases clipped from V and 6 bases from J, the junction kept 5 bases outside the gene matches. Germline CDR1 and CDR2: SGDLS and YYNGEE. This CDR3 is built from 14 residues. The CDR3 region has the DNA TGTGCCAGCACGGGACAGGGGCCGTCCGGGGAGCTGTTTTTT. This translates into CASTGQGPSGELFF. The entire variable domain, with the rest obtained from reference TRBV9 and TRBJ2-2, is as follows: DSGVTQTPKHLITATGQRVTLRCSPRSGDLSVYWYQQSLDQGLQFLIQYYNGEERAKGNILERFSAQQFPDLHSELNLSSLELGDSALYFCASTGQGPSGELFFGEGSRLTVL.

V usage is TRBV7-9 and J usage is TRBJ2-7, with 8 bases lining up with TRBD1. Per the germline V gene, CDR1 is SEHNR and CDR2 is FQNEAQ (reference sequence). The CDR3 loop spans 16 amino acids. J was trimmed by 5 bases and V by 8 bases; bases with no gene match: 17. CDR3 in amino acids: CASSRGQGVFGDEQYF. The CDR3 DNA follows: TGTGCCAGCTCCCGAGGACAGGGTGTTTTTGGCGACGAGCAGTACTTC.

This clone was picked up a small number of times. The chain has TRBV28 and TRBJ1-2, with D possibly being TRBD1 (5 bases). This CDR3 is built from 13 residues. CDR1 MDHEN and CDR2 SYDVKM come from the germline V gene. The V gene lost 6 bases and the J gene lost 7 bases, with 15 bases spanning the gap. CDR3 protein: CASRPPVRAGYTF. CDR3 bases: TGTGCCAGCAGACCCCCTGTCAGGGCTGGCTACACCTTC.

The V and J genes are TRBV7-9 and TRBJ1-1, with D perhaps TRBD1 (6 bases). The length of the CDR3 is 14 residues. V lost 5 bases and J lost 1, with 11 bases in between. Germline CDR1 reads SEHNR; CDR2 reads FQNEAQ (reference sequence). CDR3 coding DNA: TGTGCCAGCAGCAAGAGGACAGAGAACACTGAAGCTTTCTTT. Translating it yields CASSKRTENTEAFF. The whole variable domain, filled in from reference TRBV7-9 and TRBJ1-1, reads DTGVSQNPRHKITKRGQNVTFRCDPISEHNRLYWYRQTLGQGPEFLTYFQNEAQLEKSRLLSDRFSAERPKGSFSTLEIQRTEQGDSAMYLCASSKRTENTEAFFGQGTRLTVV.

This sequence joins TRBV6-5 and TRBJ2-3, with D possibly matching TRBD1 (5 bases). The ends were cut back, 10 bases at V and 1 base at J, with 9 bases in the middle. CDR3 length: 12 amino acids. The germline CDR1 and CDR2 sequences are MNHEY and SVGAGI. CDR3 region: CATGQGTDTQYF. CDR3 bases: TGTGCCACAGGGCAGGGCACAGATACGCAGTATTTT.

This chain joins TRBV6-1 and TRBJ1-1, with D unresolved. V dropped 5 bases and J dropped 5 bases, with 12 bases sitting between them. Germline assignment: CDR1 MNHNS and CDR2 SASEGT. This CDR3 contains 13 residues. The CDR3 coding sequence is TGTGCCAGCAGTTTGAGGGCTTTGACTGAAGCTTTCTTT. Residues: CASSLRALTEAFF.

The V call is TRBV7-8, the J call TRBJ1-5, with 7 bases fitting TRBD1. The ends lost 3 bases at V and 2 bases at J; junction bases unmatched: 7. The CDR3 extends over 16 amino acids. From germline, CDR1 is SGHVS and CDR2 FQNEAQ. CDR3 DNA: TGTGCCAGCAGCTTTACGAACGACAGGGGCAATCAGCCCCAGCATTTT. Protein product: CASSFTNDRGNQPQHF.

The rearrangement joins TRBV28 to TRBJ2-3; D possibly corresponds to TRBD2 (6 bases). Germline V gene sequence: CDR1 MDHEN, CDR2 SYDVKM. The CDR3 length is 14 residues. V gave up 5 bases and J gave up 3 bases, with 12 bases separating them. Here the CDR3 reads CASSAYRETDTQYF. CDR3 DNA sequence: TGTGCCAGCAGTGCTTACCGGGAGACAGATACGCAGTATTTT. Full variable domain (remainder filled in from reference TRBV28 and TRBJ2-3): DVKVTQSSRYLVKRTGEKVFLECVQDMDHENMFWYRQDPGLGLRLIYFSYDVKMKEKGDIPEGYSVSREKKERFSLILESASTNQTSMYLCASSAYRETDTQYFGPGTRLTVL.

The genes are TRBV5-1 and TRBJ2-2, with 10 positions matching TRBD2. The CDR3 is 16 residues long. Unmatched junction bases numbered 3, after V lost 4 bases and J lost 0 bases. Germline V gene data show CDR1 as SGHRS and CDR2 as YFSETQ. CDR3 bases: TGCGCCAGCAGCACGACTAGCGGGTCGAACACCGGGGAGCTGTTTTTT. Its protein is CASSTTSGSNTGELFF. The full variable domain, in which reference TRBV5-1 and TRBJ2-2 provide the parts outside the CDR3, is KAGVTQTPRYLIKTRGQQVTLSCSPISGHRSVSWYQQTPGQGLQFLFEYFSETQRNKGNFPGRFSGRQFSNSRSEMNVSTLELGDSALYLCASSTTSGSNTGELFFGEGSRLTVL.

The chain uses TRBV7-6 and TRBJ1-6; TRBD1 might be the D (6 bases). The CDR3 contains 19 residues. The germline gives CDR1 SGHVS, CDR2 FNYEAQ. V lost 1 base to trimming and J lost 7 bases, with 23 bases between them. CDR3 loop: CASSLEYAGAQGWNSPLHF. Here the CDR3 DNA reads TGTGCCAGCAGCTTAGAGTACGCGGGGGCACAGGGATGGAATTCACCCCTCCACTTT.

The genes are TRBV7-2 and TRBJ1-2; D is ambiguous. The CDR3 extends over 16 amino acids. The germline CDR1 and CDR2 sequences are SGHTA and FQGNSA. V was trimmed by 0 bases and J by 0 bases, leaving 11 bases between them. Here the CDR3 DNA reads TGTGCCAGCAGCTTAGCCTGGCCGAATTCTAACTATGGCTACACCTTC. Protein: CASSLAWPNSNYGYTF.

The chain couples TRBV9 to TRBJ2-2, with 13 bases lining up with TRBD2. V was clipped by 0 bases and J by 13 bases; unmatched bases: 9. CDR3 length: 16 amino acids. Looked up from germline, CDR1 is SGDLS and CDR2 is YYNGEE. As DNA, the CDR3 is TGTGCCAGCAGCGTAGCCCCGGGACTAGCGGGGATAGGGCTGTTTTTT. Translating gives CASSVAPGLAGIGLFF.

The chain employs TRBV9 and TRBJ2-1, with D uncertain. Germline-derived CDR1 and CDR2 are SGDLS and YYNGEE. The germline V and J ends were trimmed by 4 bases and 3 bases, with 8 bases remaining between them. The CDR3 has 13 amino acids. CDR3 residues: CASSPRHYNEQFF. CDR3 coding DNA: TGTGCCAGCAGCCCCCGACACTACAATGAGCAGTTCTTC.

The chain recombines TRBV18 with TRBJ1-1, with D perhaps TRBD1 (5 bases). V lost 4 bases and J 0 bases, leaving 21 bases between the germline ends. The CDR3 length is 18 residues. Germline V gene sequence: CDR1 KGHSH, CDR2 LQKENI. CDR3 DNA sequence: TGTGCCAGCTCACTACTATCCTCGACGGACACCTTGAACACTGAAGCTTTCTTT. Its translation is CASSLLSSTDTLNTEAFF.